This entry lists 2 T cell receptor beta chains sequenced from one sample in a study of CXCR3-negative and CXCR3-positive naive CD8 T cells. In preparing the TRB cDNA libraries, 5' RACE with UMI labels was used. TCRdb re-analyzed the 5' RACE reads; it lists each CDR3 protein once, without DNA. The sample table sets out tens of thousands of distinct CDR3 sequences. The sequenced sample consisted of naive CXCR3- CD8+ T cells from blood. Subset specified: CD45RO-CCR7+CD27+CD95- naive CD8+ T cells lacking CXCR3 (TNR3-). These receptors were obtained from a human donor in good health. Some clones in this sample may be carry-over from other donors' samples.

V usage is TRBV7-2 and J usage is TRBJ2-3. This CDR3 has 16 amino acids. Germline V CDR1 and CDR2: SGHTA, FQGNSA. CDR3: CASSLQLAASTDTQYF.

The rearrangement joins TRBV27 to TRBJ2-2. The CDR3 contains 12 residues. Germline V gene lookup returns CDR1 MNHEY and CDR2 SMNVEV (reference sequence). The CDR3 is CASSLVAGELFF.